The source of this T cell receptor beta chain is a study of cytomegalovirus exposure and HLA in healthy donors. General study results and limits: Cytomegalovirus-associated status was assigned to 164 TCR beta chains.

After removal of 6 bases from V and 4 bases from J, the junction contained 3 bases not matched to a gene. In germline, CDR1 is MNHNS, CDR2 SASEGT. The CDR3 has 13 amino acids. This table comes from immunoSEQ multiplex PCR, and its TCRdb copy is limited to in-frame clones, with some not included. The sample shows about 360,000 clones, around 86% of them seen only once. Concerning this clone itself: What it binds is unknown.

The chain carries TRBV6-1 and TRBJ1-5, with TRBD1 identical over 7 bases. Sequenced sample: PBMCs. This TCR was sampled from a woman aged 18-29 years in good health and CMV-seronegative. The CDR3 DNA reads TGTGCCAGCAGCTTGGGACAGAATCAGCCCCAGCATTTT. Translated, it gives CASSLGQNQPQHF.